The rows below give T cell receptor beta chains drawn from one sample of a study of beta chain features in type 1 diabetes. Assay: immunoSEQ multiplex PCR; the TCRdb copy retains only in-frame clones and omits some. The sample yields roughly 50,000 clones, roughly 39% seen once. Specimen: Tregs from blood. These TCRs come from a man aged 25-45 years with type 1 diabetes. The CDR3 runs from the conserved cysteine through the conserved F or W. D genes are given only for firm matches. Clone size, where shown, is once, few, many, or a class for clones that have expanded.

cdr3_aa: CASSLVGGRNTEAFF; cdr3_nt: TGTGCCAGCAGCTTAGTTGGGGGCCGGAACACTGAAGCTTTCTTT; d_call: NA; v_call: TRBV11-2; clone_size: once; j_call: TRBJ1-1
cdr3_aa: CASSINPSGTYNEQFF; cdr3_nt: TGCGCCAGCAGCATAAATCCTAGCGGGACCTACAATGAGCAGTTCTTC; d_call: TRBD2; v_call: TRBV5-1; clone_size: NA; j_call: TRBJ2-1
cdr3_aa: CASSFGRSGYGYTF; cdr3_nt: TGTGCCAGCAGCTTTGGGAGGTCTGGCTATGGCTACACCTTC; d_call: NA; v_call: TRBV11-2; clone_size: NA; j_call: TRBJ1-2
cdr3_aa: CASSRGEGNYGYTF; cdr3_nt: TGTGCCAGCAGCCGAGGGGAGGGGAACTATGGCTACACCTTC; d_call: NA; v_call: TRBV7-3; clone_size: NA; j_call: TRBJ1-2
cdr3_aa: CASSASGGYEQYF; cdr3_nt: TGTGCCAGCAGCGCCTCAGGGGGGTACGAGCAGTACTTC; d_call: NA; v_call: TRBV27; clone_size: few; j_call: TRBJ2-7
cdr3_aa: CSAEGFRDRSGGNIQYF; cdr3_nt: TGCAGCGCGGAAGGTTTTCGGGACCGCTCGGGAGGGAACATTCAGTACTTC; d_call: TRBD2; v_call: TRBV29-1; clone_size: NA; j_call: TRBJ2-4
cdr3_aa: CASSSSGGAYEQYF; cdr3_nt: TGCGCCAGCAGCTCTTCCGGAGGGGCCTACGAGCAGTACTTC; d_call: NA; v_call: TRBV5-1; clone_size: NA; j_call: TRBJ2-7
cdr3_aa: CAISSGNEQFF; cdr3_nt: TGTGCCATCAGCTCGGGCAATGAGCAGTTCTTC; d_call: NA; v_call: TRBV10-3; clone_size: many; j_call: TRBJ2-1
cdr3_aa: CASSSKREFGGELFF; cdr3_nt: TGCGCCAGCAGCTCGAAGCGGGAGTTTGGCGGGGAGCTGTTTTTT; d_call: TRBD2; v_call: TRBV5-1; clone_size: NA; j_call: TRBJ2-2
cdr3_aa: CASSLLTGGTGELFF; cdr3_nt: TGTGCCAGTAGTCTCTTGACAGGGGGAACCGGGGAGCTGTTTTTT; d_call: TRBD1; v_call: TRBV19; clone_size: few; j_call: TRBJ2-2